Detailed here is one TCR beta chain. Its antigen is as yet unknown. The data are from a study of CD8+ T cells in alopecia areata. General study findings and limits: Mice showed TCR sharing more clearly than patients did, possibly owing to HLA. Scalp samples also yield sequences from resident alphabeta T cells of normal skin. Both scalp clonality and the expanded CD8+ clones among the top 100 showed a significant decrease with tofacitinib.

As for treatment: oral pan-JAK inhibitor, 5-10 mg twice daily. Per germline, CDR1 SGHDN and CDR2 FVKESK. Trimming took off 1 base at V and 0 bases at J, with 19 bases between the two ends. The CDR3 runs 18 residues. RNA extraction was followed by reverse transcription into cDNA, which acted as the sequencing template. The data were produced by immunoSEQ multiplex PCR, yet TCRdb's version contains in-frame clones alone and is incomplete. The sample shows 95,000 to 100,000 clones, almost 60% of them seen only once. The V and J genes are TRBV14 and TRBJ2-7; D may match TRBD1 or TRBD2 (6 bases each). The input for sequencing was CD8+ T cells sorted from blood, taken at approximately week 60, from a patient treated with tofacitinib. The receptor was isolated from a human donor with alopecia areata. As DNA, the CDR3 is TGTGCCAGCAGCCAAGCCGGGGGCACCCCCCCAAACTCCTACGAGCAGTACTTC. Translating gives CASSQAGGTPPNSYEQYF.